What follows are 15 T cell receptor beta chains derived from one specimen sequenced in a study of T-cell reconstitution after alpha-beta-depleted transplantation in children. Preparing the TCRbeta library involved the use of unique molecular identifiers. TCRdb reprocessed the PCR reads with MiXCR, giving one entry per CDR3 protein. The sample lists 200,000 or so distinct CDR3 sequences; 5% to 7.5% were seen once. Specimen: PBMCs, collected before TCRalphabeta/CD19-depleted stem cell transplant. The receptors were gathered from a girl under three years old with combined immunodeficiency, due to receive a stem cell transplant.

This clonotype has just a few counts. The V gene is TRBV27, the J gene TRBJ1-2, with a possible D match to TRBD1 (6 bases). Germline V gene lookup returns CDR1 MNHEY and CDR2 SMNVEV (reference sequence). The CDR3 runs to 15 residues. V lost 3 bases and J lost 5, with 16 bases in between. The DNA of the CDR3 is TGTGCCAGCAGTTTCAAATATGACAGGAATTATGGCTACACCTTC. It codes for CASSFKYDRNYGYTF.

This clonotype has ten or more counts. In DNA form, the CDR3 reads TGTGCCAGCAGTTTTCGCCCCGGTGGGAATTGGGCAAATGAAAAACTGTTTTTT. This sequence encodes CASSFRPGGNWANEKLFF. The chain carries TRBV27 and TRBJ1-4; unclear D gene. The germline gives CDR1 MNHEY, CDR2 SMNVEV (reference sequence). V gave up 3 bases and J gave up 5 bases, with 22 bases separating them. This CDR3 region has 18 residues.

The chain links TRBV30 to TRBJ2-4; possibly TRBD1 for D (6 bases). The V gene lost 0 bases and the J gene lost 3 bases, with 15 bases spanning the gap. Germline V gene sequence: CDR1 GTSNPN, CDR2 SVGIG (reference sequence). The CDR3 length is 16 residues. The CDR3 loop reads CAWSVPTGRYKNIQYF. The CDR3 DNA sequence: TGTGCCTGGAGTGTCCCGACAGGAAGATACAAAAACATTCAGTACTTC.

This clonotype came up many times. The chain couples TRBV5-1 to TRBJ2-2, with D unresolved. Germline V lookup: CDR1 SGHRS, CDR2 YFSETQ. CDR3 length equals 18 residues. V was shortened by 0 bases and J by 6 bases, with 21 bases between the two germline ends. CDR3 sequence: CASSLAAPRVRPPGELFF. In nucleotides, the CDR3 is TGCGCCAGCAGCTTGGCGGCACCCCGGGTCAGACCCCCCGGGGAGCTGTTTTTT. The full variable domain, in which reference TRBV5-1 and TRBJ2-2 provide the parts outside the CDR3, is KAGVTQTPRYLIKTRGQQVTLSCSPISGHRSVSWYQQTPGQGLQFLFEYFSETQRNKGNFPGRFSGRQFSNSRSEMNVSTLELGDSALYLCASSLAAPRVRPPGELFFGEGSRLTVL.

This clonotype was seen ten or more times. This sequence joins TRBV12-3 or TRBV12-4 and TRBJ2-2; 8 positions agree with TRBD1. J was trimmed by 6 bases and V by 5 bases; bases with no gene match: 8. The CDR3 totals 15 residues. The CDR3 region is CASSRTTGVAGELFF. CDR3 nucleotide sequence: TGTGCCAGCAGTCGAACGACAGGGGTGGCCGGGGAGCTGTTTTTT.

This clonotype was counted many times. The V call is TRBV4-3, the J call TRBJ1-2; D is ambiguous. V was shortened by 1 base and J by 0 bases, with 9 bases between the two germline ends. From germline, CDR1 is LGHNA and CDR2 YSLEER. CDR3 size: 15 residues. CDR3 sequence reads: CASSQGTPTNYGYTF. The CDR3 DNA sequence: TGCGCCAGCAGCCAAGGTACACCGACTAACTATGGCTACACCTTC.

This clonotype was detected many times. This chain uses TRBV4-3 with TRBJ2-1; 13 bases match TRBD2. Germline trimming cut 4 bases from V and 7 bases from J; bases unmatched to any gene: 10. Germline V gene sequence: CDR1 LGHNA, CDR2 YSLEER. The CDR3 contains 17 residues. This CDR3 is CASSPTGLAGQINEQFF. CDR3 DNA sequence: TGCGCCAGCAGCCCCACGGGACTAGCGGGACAGATAAATGAGCAGTTCTTC.

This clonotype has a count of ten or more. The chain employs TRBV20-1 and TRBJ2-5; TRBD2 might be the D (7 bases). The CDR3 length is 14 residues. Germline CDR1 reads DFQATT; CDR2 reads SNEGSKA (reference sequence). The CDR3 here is CSLSDRGAGETQYF. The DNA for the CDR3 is TGCAGCCTGAGTGACCGGGGGGCAGGGGAGACCCAGTACTTC.

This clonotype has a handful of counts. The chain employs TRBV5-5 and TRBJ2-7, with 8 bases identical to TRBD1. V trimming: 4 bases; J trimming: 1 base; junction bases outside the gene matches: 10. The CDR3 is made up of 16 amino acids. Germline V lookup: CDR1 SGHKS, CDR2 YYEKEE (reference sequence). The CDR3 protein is CASSRTGFSSSYEQYF. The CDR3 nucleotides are TGTGCCAGCAGCAGGACAGGGTTCTCCTCATCCTACGAGCAGTACTTC.

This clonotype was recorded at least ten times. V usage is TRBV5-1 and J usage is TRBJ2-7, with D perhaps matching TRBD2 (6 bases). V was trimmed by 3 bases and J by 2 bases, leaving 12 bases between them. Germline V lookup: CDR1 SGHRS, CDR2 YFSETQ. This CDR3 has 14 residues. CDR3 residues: CASSSSGGAYEQYF. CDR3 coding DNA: TGCGCCAGCAGCTCCTCCGGAGGGGCCTACGAGCAGTACTTC. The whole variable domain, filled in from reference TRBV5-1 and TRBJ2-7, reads KAGVTQTPRYLIKTRGQQVTLSCSPISGHRSVSWYQQTPGQGLQFLFEYFSETQRNKGNFPGRFSGRQFSNSRSEMNVSTLELGDSALYLCASSSSGGAYEQYFGPGTRLTVT.

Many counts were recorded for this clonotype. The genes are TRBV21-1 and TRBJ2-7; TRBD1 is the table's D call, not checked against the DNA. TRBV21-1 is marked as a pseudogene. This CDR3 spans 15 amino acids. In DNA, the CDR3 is TGTGCCAGCAGCACGAAGGGAGAGGGCGGGTACGAGCAGTACTTC. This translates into CASSTKGEGGYEQYF.

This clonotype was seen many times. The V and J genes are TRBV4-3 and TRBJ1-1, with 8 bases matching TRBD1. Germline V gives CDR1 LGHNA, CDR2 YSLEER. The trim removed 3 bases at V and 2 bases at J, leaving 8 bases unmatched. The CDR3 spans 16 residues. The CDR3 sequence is CASSQGEQGGNTEAFF. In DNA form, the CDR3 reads TGCGCCAGCAGCCAGGGGGAACAGGGGGGAAACACTGAAGCTTTCTTT.

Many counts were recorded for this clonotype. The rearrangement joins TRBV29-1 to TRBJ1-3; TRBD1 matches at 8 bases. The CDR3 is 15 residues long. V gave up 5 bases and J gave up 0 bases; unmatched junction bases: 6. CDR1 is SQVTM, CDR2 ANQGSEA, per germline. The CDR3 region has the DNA TGCAGCGTTCCCGGGACAGGCGACTCTGGAAACACCATATATTTT. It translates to CSVPGTGDSGNTIYF.

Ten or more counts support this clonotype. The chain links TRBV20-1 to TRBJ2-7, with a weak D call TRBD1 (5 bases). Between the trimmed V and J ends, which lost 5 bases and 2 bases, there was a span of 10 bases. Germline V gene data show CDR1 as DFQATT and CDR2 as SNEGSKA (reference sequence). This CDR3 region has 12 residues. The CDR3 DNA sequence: TGCAGTGCTTATGACAGAGCCTACGAGCAGTACTTC. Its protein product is CSAYDRAYEQYF.

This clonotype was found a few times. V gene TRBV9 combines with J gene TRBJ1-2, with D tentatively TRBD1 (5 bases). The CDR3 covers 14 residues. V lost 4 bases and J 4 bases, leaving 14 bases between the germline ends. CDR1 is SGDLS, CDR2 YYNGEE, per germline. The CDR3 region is CASSPWDGSYGYTF. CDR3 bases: TGTGCCAGCAGCCCCTGGGACGGAAGCTATGGCTACACCTTC.